The rows below give T cell receptor beta chains drawn from one sample of a study of radiation and T cells in renal cell carcinoma. Using immunoSEQ multiplex PCR, the repertoire was profiled, and TCRdb retains in-frame clones only, with some absent. The repertoire includes 150,000 to 200,000 clones, roughly nine tenths of them detected once, and 10% to 12% sits in the top ten. Here the sequenced sample was blood, taken from a patient whose treatment included radiotherapy and nephrectomy. All receptors come from a woman between 50 and 59 years old with renal cell carcinoma. The CDR3 runs from the conserved cysteine through the conserved F or W. A D gene is named only where the DNA matches it firmly. For some rows the clone size is stated as once, few or many, or as a class when expanded; others skip it.

V	J	size	D	CDR3	DNA
TRBV20-1	TRBJ1-1	-	TRBD1	CRGQGGTEAFF	TGCAGAGGACAGGGCGGCACTGAAGCTTTCTTT
TRBV4-1	TRBJ1-5	-	-	CASSQLPTGIFSNQPQHF	TGCGCCAGCAGCCAACTTCCAACAGGGATTTTTAGCAATCAGCCCCAGCATTTT
TRBV9	TRBJ2-7	-	TRBD1	CASSARTGGRTYEQYF	TGTGCCAGCAGCGCGAGGACAGGGGGCAGGACCTACGAGCAGTACTTC
TRBV10-2	TRBJ2-3	-	TRBD2	CASSVAGGPTDTQYF	TGCGCCAGCAGTGTTGCGGGGGGGCCGACAGATACGCAGTATTTT
TRBV6-6	TRBJ2-2	-	TRBD1	CASSYLGTVNTGELFF	TGTGCCAGCAGTTACTTAGGGACAGTGAACACCGGGGAGCTGTTTTTT
TRBV18	TRBJ2-4	-	TRBD1	CASSHRDRGKENIQYF	TGTGCCAGCTCACACAGGGACAGGGGCAAGGAAAACATTCAGTACTTC
TRBV6-6	TRBJ2-2	few	-	CASSSANTGELFF	TGTGCCAGCAGTTCGGCGAACACCGGGGAGCTGTTTTTT
TRBV6-6	TRBJ2-7	-	-	CASSRDGYEQYF	TGTGCCAGCAGCCGGGACGGCTACGAGCAGTACTTC
TRBV5-1	TRBJ2-1	-	TRBD2	CASRPLAGRSYNEQFF	TGCGCCAGCAGGCCCCTAGCGGGTCGATCCTACAATGAGCAGTTCTTC
TRBV19	TRBJ2-5	-	-	CASSYAGVGETQYF	TGTGCCAGTAGTTATGCAGGGGTAGGAGAGACCCAGTACTTC
TRBV7-8	TRBJ2-3	once	-	CASSLGRGTDTQYF	TGTGCCAGCAGCCTTGGCCGCGGCACAGATACGCAGTATTTT
TRBV7-2	TRBJ1-1	-	-	CASSPSNTEAFF	TGTGCCAGCAGCCCCTCCAACACTGAAGCTTTCTTT
TRBV9	TRBJ2-3	-	TRBD2	CASSVTSGPTFTDTQYF	TGTGCCAGCAGCGTGACTAGCGGGCCCACTTTCACAGATACGCAGTATTTT
TRBV6-5	TRBJ2-5	-	-	CASSYSMAGIETQYF	TGTGCCAGCAGTTACTCGATGGCAGGGATCGAGACCCAGTACTTC
TRBV19	TRBJ1-2	-	-	CASSKLDSFYGYTF	TGTGCCAGTAGTAAATTGGACAGTTTCTATGGCTACACCTTC
TRBV30	TRBJ1-6	once	-	CAWSEGRNSPLHF	TGTGCCTGGAGTGAGGGCCGTAATTCACCCCTCCACTTT